This TCR beta chain comes out of a study of control samples from healthy donors and cancer patients (dated by TCRdb to 2018 to 2021). The cysteine opens and the phenylalanine closes a CDR3 of 14 amino acids. The entry retains the CDR3 DNA only, 42 bases that are in frame from base 1. The germline V gene provides CDR1 LGHNA and CDR2 YSLEER. Library construction relied on the immunoSEQ multiplex PCR assay. TCRdb took this table from immuneACCESS and kept in-frame rearrangements with V and J called. Such tables lack part of the clones; where checked against another copy, unresolved V genes explain under half of the gap, and the rest is unexplained. The sample yields 13,000 or so clones; around nine tenths were counted once. Around 2.8% of the sample is held by the ten biggest clonotypes. This clone was recorded once. No antigen is known for it. Its ends do not fully match the called genes, so a read error is possible.

This receptor was taken from a male donor with melanoma. This receptor chain uses TRBV4-3 and TRBJ2-3, with a tentative D call of TRBD1 or TRBD2, each matching 5 bases. What was sequenced was formalin-fixed, paraffin-embedded tissue. Read as DNA, the sequence is TGCGTCAGCAGCCTCGGGACGAGATCGGATACGCAGTATTTT. The translation is CVSSLGTRSDTQYF.